This record covers a single T cell receptor beta chain. Its specificity is not known. This sample stems from a study of cytomegalovirus exposure and HLA in healthy donors. General study results and limits: Later analysis revealed greater clonal expansion in HLA-associated TCR beta chains than in equally common others. For TCR beta chains, V- and J-gene trimming was later linked to a missense DCLRE1C variant.

Primers: 60 Vbeta forward and 13 Jbeta reverse. Clones were sequenced by immunoSEQ multiplex PCR, and TCRdb holds only the in-frame ones, with some missing. The sample shows approximately 120,000 clones, over 15% of them seen only once. Per the germline V gene, CDR1 is SQVTM and CDR2 is ANQGSEA. The CDR3 runs to 15 residues. The germline V and J ends were trimmed by 0 bases and 3 bases, with 11 bases remaining between them. This clonotype was obtained from a female donor in good health and CMV-seropositive. The rearrangement uses TRBV29-1 and TRBJ1-4; tentative D call: TRBD1 (6 bases). The sequenced sample consisted of PBMCs. CDR3 nucleotides: TGCAGCGTTGAAGATCGAGGACAGTCTAATGAAAAACTGTTTTTT. Translating gives CSVEDRGQSNEKLFF. Full variable domain (missing parts from reference TRBV29-1 and TRBJ1-4): SAVISQKPSRDICQRGTSLTIQCQVDSQVTMMFWYRQQPGQSLTLIATANQGSEATYESGFVIDKFPISRPNLTFSTLTVSNMSPEDSSIYLCSVEDRGQSNEKLFFGSGTQLSVL.